The rows below give T cell receptor beta chains drawn from one sample of a study of blood T cell repertoires in COVID-19. Generated by immunoSEQ multiplex PCR, the TCRdb table keeps only in-frame clones and is missing some. The table has 250,000 to 350,000 clones, about 90% seen once. The material sequenced was PBMCs or T cells enriched from blood (not recorded which). These receptors all stem from a woman aged 25-40 years who had recovered from COVID-19. CDR3s include the opening cysteine and the closing phenylalanine or tryptophan. D genes are given only for firm matches. Size values are once, few and many counts, or a class for expanded clones, and some rows have none.

V gene	clone size	D gene	J gene	CDR3 protein	CDR3 DNA
TRBV30	few	NA	TRBJ1-3	CAFASGNTIYF	TGTGCATTCGCGAGCGGAAACACCATATATTTT
TRBV9	NA	NA	TRBJ2-5	CASSVDHLPRQETQYF	TGTGCCAGCAGCGTAGATCACTTACCCCGCCAAGAGACCCAGTACTTC
TRBV4-2	NA	NA	TRBJ2-2	CASSPSQGVTGELFF	TGTGCCAGCAGCCCAAGTCAAGGGGTAACCGGGGAGCTGTTTTTT
TRBV5-1	few	NA	TRBJ1-2	CASSLAGENYGYTF	TGCGCCAGCAGCTTGGCCGGGGAGAATTATGGCTACACCTTC
TRBV4-1	NA	NA	TRBJ1-5	CASSQDRGGIQPQHF	TGCGCCAGCAGCCAAGACCGAGGGGGAATTCAGCCCCAGCATTTT
TRBV4-2	NA	TRBD1	TRBJ1-6	CASSQEGGLNSPLHF	TGTGCCAGCAGCCAAGAAGGGGGCTTGAATTCACCCCTCCACTTT
TRBV30	NA	NA	TRBJ1-2	CAWSVRENYGYTF	TGTGCCTGGAGTGTACGGGAGAACTATGGCTACACCTTC
TRBV5-1	NA	TRBD1	TRBJ1-1	CASSDGQGRGTEAFF	TGCGCCAGCAGCGACGGACAGGGTAGGGGCACTGAAGCTTTCTTT
TRBV30	NA	NA	TRBJ1-4	CACTNRVLLEKLFF	TGTGCCTGTACCAACCGGGTCCTACTTGAAAAACTGTTTTTT
TRBV9	NA	NA	TRBJ1-1	CASSLGGRMNTEAFF	TGTGCCAGCAGCCTAGGGGGGAGGATGAACACTGAAGCTTTCTTT
TRBV20-1	NA	NA	TRBJ2-2	CSASGVGELFF	TGCAGTGCTAGCGGGGTCGGGGAGCTGTTTTTT
TRBV7-2	few	TRBD1	TRBJ1-3	CASSLGQGVDTIYF	TGTGCCAGCAGCTTAGGACAGGGGGTAGACACCATATATTTT
TRBV6-5	NA	TRBD1	TRBJ2-7	CASTPAPTGAEQYF	TGTGCCAGCACTCCCGCCCCGACAGGGGCCGAGCAGTACTTC
TRBV30	NA	NA	TRBJ1-2	CAWTQTIWGGGYTF	TGTGCCTGGACCCAGACCATCTGGGGGGGCGGCTACACCTTC
TRBV19	NA	TRBD1	TRBJ2-1	CASSISDRVYNEQFF	TGTGCCAGTAGTATTTCGGACAGGGTCTACAATGAGCAGTTCTTC
TRBV7-2	NA	NA	TRBJ2-5	CASSRGENRKETQYF	TGTGCCAGCAGCCGCGGAGAAAACCGGAAAGAGACCCAGTACTTC
TRBV12-3/TRBV12-4	NA	NA	TRBJ1-2	CASSPSKDSRSF	TGTGCCAGCAGCCCTTCAAAGGACAGCAGGTCCTTC
TRBV30	NA	NA	TRBJ2-3	CAWSTGTDTQYF	TGTGCCTGGAGCACAGGCACAGATACGCAGTATTTT
TRBV6-5	NA	TRBD1	TRBJ1-5	CASSRTGGRDQPQHF	TGTGCCAGCAGTCGGACAGGGGGTCGAGATCAGCCCCAGCATTTT
TRBV7-9	NA	NA	TRBJ1-5	CASSLAGAGQPQHF	TGTGCCAGCAGCTTAGCAGGGGCAGGTCAGCCCCAGCATTTT
TRBV5-1	NA	TRBD1	TRBJ2-5	CASSWQGALETQYF	TGCGCCAGCAGCTGGCAGGGGGCGCTTGAGACCCAGTACTTC
TRBV12-3/TRBV12-4	NA	NA	TRBJ1-2	CASSLGQGYGYTF	TGTGCCAGCAGTTTAGGGCAGGGCTATGGCTACACCTTC
TRBV29-1	NA	TRBD1	TRBJ2-7	CSVRDRVIYEQYF	TGCAGCGTCCGGGACAGGGTAATCTACGAGCAGTACTTC
TRBV18	NA	NA	TRBJ2-1	CAANREPYNEQFF	TGTGCCGCTAACCGGGAGCCGTACAATGAGCAGTTCTTC
TRBV6-6	NA	TRBD1	TRBJ1-5	CASSRGANQPQHF	TGTGCCAGCAGCAGGGGGGCCAATCAGCCCCAGCATTTT
TRBV6-2/TRBV6-3	NA	TRBD1	TRBJ1-1	CASSGTGGEYTEAFF	TGTGCCAGCAGTGGAACAGGGGGCGAGTACACTGAAGCTTTCTTT
TRBV5-4	NA	NA	TRBJ2-6	CASSATSTGANVLTF	TGTGCCAGCAGCGCCACTAGTACTGGGGCCAACGTCCTGACTTTC
TRBV5-8	once	NA	TRBJ1-1	CASSLVAGTEAFF	TGTGCCAGCAGCTTGGTGGCAGGGACTGAAGCTTTCTTT
TRBV5-1	NA	NA	TRBJ1-2	CASSDNTDFYGYTF	TGCGCCAGCAGCGACAACACAGATTTCTATGGCTACACCTTC
TRBV30	NA	NA	TRBJ1-5	CAWSLDRSPNQPQHF	TGTGCCTGGAGTCTTGACAGGTCTCCAAATCAGCCCCAGCATTTT
TRBV7-6	NA	NA	TRBJ2-7	CASSFGGVLPGEQYF	TGTGCCAGCAGCTTTGGCGGGGTCCTCCCGGGCGAGCAGTACTTC
TRBV9	NA	TRBD2	TRBJ2-5	CASSSRGLAGVQETQYF	TGTGCCAGCAGCTCGAGGGGACTAGCGGGGGTACAAGAGACCCAGTACTTC
TRBV7-8	once	TRBD2	TRBJ2-1	CASSSGLAANEQFF	TGTGCCAGCAGCTCGGGACTAGCGGCCAATGAGCAGTTCTTC
TRBV19	NA	TRBD1	TRBJ1-2	CASSIETGGGYGYTF	TGTGCCAGTAGTATAGAGACAGGGGGCGGGTATGGCTACACCTTC
TRBV21-1	NA	NA	TRBJ1-2	CARKDRPPGGYTF	TGTGCCAGAAAGGACAGGCCCCCCGGGGGCTACACCTTC
TRBV7-8	NA	NA	TRBJ2-7	CASSLDPRFSYEQYF	TGTGCCAGCAGCTTAGACCCCCGGTTTTCCTACGAGCAGTACTTC
TRBV19	NA	TRBD1	TRBJ1-6	CASTSQGALGSPLHF	TGTGCCAGTACCTCGCAGGGGGCCCTAGGATCACCCCTCCACTTT
TRBV30	NA	NA	TRBJ1-1	CALGRVGTEAFF	TGTGCCTTAGGGAGGGTCGGCACTGAAGCTTTCTTT
TRBV7-9	once	TRBD2	TRBJ2-2	CASSPTRGLAGRTGELFF	TGTGCCAGCAGCCCAACCCGGGGACTAGCGGGGCGAACCGGGGAGCTGTTTTTT
TRBV3-1/TRBV3-2	once	TRBD2	TRBJ2-3	CASSQGRLAGGTDTQYF	TGTGCCAGCAGCCAAGGCCGACTAGCGGGGGGCACAGATACGCAGTATTTT
TRBV29-1	once	NA	TRBJ1-1	CSVEGGGGLNTEAFF	TGCAGCGTTGAAGGCGGGGGGGGCCTGAACACTGAAGCTTTCTTT
TRBV29-1	NA	TRBD2	TRBJ2-3	CSVGPGGWVDTQYF	TGCAGCGTTGGACCCGGGGGGTGGGTGGATACGCAGTATTTT
TRBV3-1/TRBV3-2	NA	NA	TRBJ1-1	CASTQLEGTEAFF	TGTGCCAGCACCCAGTTGGAGGGCACTGAAGCTTTCTTT
TRBV20-1	NA	TRBD2	TRBJ2-1	CSASGTSADNEQFF	TGCAGTGCTAGTGGGACTAGCGCCGACAATGAGCAGTTCTTC
TRBV19	NA	TRBD2	TRBJ2-3	CASTHLGAGVNTQYF	TGTGCCAGTACCCACCTCGGGGCGGGGGTGAATACGCAGTATTTT
TRBV27	NA	NA	TRBJ1-2	CASSSTGGQSGYTF	TGTGCCAGCAGTTCGACGGGGGGGCAGAGTGGCTACACCTTC
TRBV5-1	NA	TRBD1	TRBJ1-6	CASSSRVPGQDRSYNSPLHF	TGCGCCAGCAGCTCCAGGGTCCCGGGACAGGATCGCTCCTATAATTCACCCCTCCACTTT
TRBV7-2	few	NA	TRBJ1-2	CASSLESSAPLYGYTF	TGTGCCAGCAGCTTAGAGTCCTCAGCGCCTCTCTATGGCTACACCTTC
TRBV5-1	NA	NA	TRBJ1-2	CASSLTDYGYTF	TGCGCCAGCAGCCTGACAGATTATGGCTACACCTTC
TRBV6-5	NA	TRBD1	TRBJ1-1	CASSYSWTGNTEAFF	TGTGCCAGCAGTTACTCCTGGACAGGGAACACTGAAGCTTTCTTT
TRBV18	few	NA	TRBJ1-5	CASSPDYTGQPQHF	TGTGCCAGCTCACCAGACTACACGGGTCAGCCCCAGCATTTT
TRBV5-4	NA	NA	TRBJ1-4	CASSLGRTNEKLFF	TGTGCCAGCAGCTTGGGACGGACAAATGAAAAACTGTTTTTT
TRBV7-2	NA	NA	TRBJ2-7	CASSLARGRDEQYF	TGTGCCAGCAGCTTAGCAAGGGGAAGGGACGAGCAGTACTTC
TRBV19	NA	NA	TRBJ2-7	CASSINRDKGEQYF	TGTGCCAGTAGCATCAACAGGGATAAAGGAGAGCAGTACTTC
TRBV6-1	NA	TRBD1	TRBJ1-5	CASSEARGRGAYSNQPQHF	TGTGCCAGCAGTGAAGCGAGGGGCAGGGGGGCTTATAGCAATCAGCCCCAGCATTTT
TRBV13	NA	NA	TRBJ1-2	CASSLGGGQTNYGYTF	TGTGCCAGCAGCTTAGGAGGAGGACAGACAAACTATGGCTACACCTTC